The subject of this entry is one TCR beta chain. No antigen is known for it. Here immunoSEQ multiplex PCR was the method, and the copy in TCRdb shows in-frame clones only, minus some. This sample carries around 310,000 clones, just under 80% of them seen once, and the ten largest clones take 6.5% to 8.5%. The sample is drawn from a study of cytotoxic CD8 clonotypes in ibrutinib-treated CLL. Study details: Of the patients, some eleven were relapsed/refractory, about 16 treatment-naive and under 18 IGHV unmutated. Points from the study as a whole: Clonality increased at ibrutinib response and stayed stable in sustained remission. At progression, however, it fell back toward baseline.

V lost 0 bases and J lost 0; bases outside the gene matches: 3. CDR3 length: 16 amino acids. The V gene's germline CDR1 is MNHNY and CDR2 SVGAGI (reference sequence). V and J are TRBV6-6 and TRBJ2-5; TRBD2 agrees at 8 bases. The source of this sequence is a human donor with chronic lymphocytic leukemia. Here the sequenced sample was PBMCs, taken before ibrutinib treatment. CDR3 nucleotide sequence: TGTGCCAGCAGTTACTCTTCGGGACTAGACCAAGAGACCCAGTACTTC. Protein: CASSYSSGLDQETQYF.